The 24 T cell receptor beta chains reported below all come from one sample, sequenced in a study of identical twins. TCRdb reprocessed the 5' RACE reads via MiXCR and lists one record per CDR3 protein. The top ten clones hold 8.8% of a sample with about 250,000 distinct CDR3 sequences, around an eighth of them seen once. The sample was memory (CD45RO+) T cells sorted from blood. The receptors were gathered from a woman aged 18-35 years in good health.

This clonotype was found a few times. V gene TRBV6-5 combines with J gene TRBJ1-1; D unresolved. In germline, CDR1 is MNHEY, CDR2 SVGAGI. V dropped 0 bases and J dropped 6 bases, with 11 bases sitting between them. CDR3 length: 14 residues. The DNA for the CDR3 is TGTGCCAGCAGTTACTCGGGTCAGGCAGCTGAAGCTTTCTTT. Amino acids: CASSYSGQAAEAFF.

This sequence joins TRBV11-3 and TRBJ2-7; D ambiguous. V shed 4 bases and J shed 5 bases, with 9 bases lying between them. This CDR3 has 12 residues. The germline V gene has CDR1 SGHNT and CDR2 YENEEA. CDR3 sequence: CASSSRTHEQYF. CDR3 nucleotides: TGTGCCAGCAGCTCCCGGACCCACGAGCAGTACTTC. The whole variable domain, filled in from reference TRBV11-3 and TRBJ2-7, reads EAGVVQSPRYKIIEKKQPVAFWCNPISGHNTLYWYLQNLGQGPELLIRYENEEAVDDSQLPKDRFSAERLKGVDSTLKIQPAELGDSAVYLCASSSRTHEQYFGPGTRLTVT.

The table lists this clonotype with a few counts. The chain uses TRBV27 and TRBJ2-1, with 11 bases aligning to TRBD1. V was clipped by 1 base and J by 6 bases; unmatched bases: 5. This CDR3 has 16 amino acids. The germline gives CDR1 MNHEY, CDR2 SMNVEV (reference sequence). CDR3 DNA: TGTGCCAGCAGTTTATATAGTGGGACAGGGGGCAATGAGCAGTTCTTC. It is translated as CASSLYSGTGGNEQFF.

This clonotype was detected many times. The chain carries TRBV6-4 and TRBJ2-4; the match to TRBD2 covers 11 bases. Germline CDR1 is MRHNA and CDR2 is SNTAGT. Trimming at V came to 0 bases and at J to 7 bases, leaving 2 bases not matched to a gene. The CDR3 is 15 amino acids. The CDR3 region has the DNA TGTGCCAGCAGTGACTCTAGCGGGGGGGCCAACATTCAGTACTTC. It yields the protein CASSDSSGGANIQYF.

This clonotype was observed a handful of times. This rearrangement joins TRBV7-9 to TRBJ2-2; a possible D gene is TRBD1 (6 bases). From germline, CDR1 is SEHNR and CDR2 FQNEAQ (reference sequence). The V end lost 5 bases, the J end lost 6 bases, and 10 bases lay between the germline ends. The length of the CDR3 is 13 residues. The CDR3 region has the DNA TGTGCCAGCAGCGTAGACAGGTCCGGGGAGCTGTTTTTT. Protein sequence: CASSVDRSGELFF.

The J gene is TRBJ2-3, the V gene TRBV7-8; tentatively, D is TRBD2 (6 bases). CDR1 is SGHVS, CDR2 FQNEAQ, per germline. CDR3 length equals 15 residues. V gave up 5 bases and J gave up 2 bases, with 14 bases separating them. The CDR3 sequence is CASSPLAADTDTQYF. As DNA, the CDR3 is TGTGCCAGCAGCCCGTTAGCGGCTGACACAGATACGCAGTATTTT. The full variable domain, with the rest looked up from reference TRBV7-8 and TRBJ2-3, is GAGVSQSPRYKVAKRGQDVALRCDPISGHVSLFWYQQALGQGPEFLTYFQNEAQLDKSGLPSDRFFAERPEGSVSTLKIQRTQQEDSAVYLCASSPLAADTDTQYFGPGTRLTVL.

The V and J genes are TRBV5-6 and TRBJ2-1; D is perhaps TRBD2 (6 bases). V gave up 0 bases and J gave up 4 bases, with 14 bases separating them. CDR3 length equals 16 residues. CDR1 is SGHDT and CDR2 is YYEEEE in the germline V gene. CDR3 region: CASSLAAIAAYNEQFF. The CDR3 DNA reads TGTGCCAGCAGCTTGGCCGCAATAGCGGCTTACAATGAGCAGTTCTTC.

This clonotype was observed a few times. This chain joins TRBV20-1 and TRBJ2-1, with 10 bases fitting TRBD2. J lost 5 bases, V lost 6 bases, and 10 bases had no gene match. This CDR3 region has 15 residues. CDR1 is DFQATT and CDR2 is SNEGSKA in the germline V gene (reference sequence). In nucleotides, the CDR3 is TGCAGTGCAGTCAGCGGGGGGGGCTTAGACAATGAGCAGTTCTTC. Amino acids: CSAVSGGGLDNEQFF.

The CDR3 sequence: CATSDRPGQGGKTGELFF. Here the CDR3 DNA reads TGTGCCACCAGTGACCGCCCAGGACAGGGGGGGAAAACCGGGGAGCTGTTTTTT. The V gene is TRBV24-1, the J gene TRBJ2-2; 10 bases map to TRBD1. Germline V CDR1 and CDR2: KGHDR, SFDVKD. The CDR3 extends over 18 amino acids. Trimming cost V 4 bases and J 5 bases; bases outside gene matches: 12.

This clonotype was counted at least ten times. The gene calls are TRBV7-9 and TRBJ1-6; D remains unclear. Deletions cut 10 bases from V and 10 bases from J, with 11 bases between. The CDR3 length is 11 residues. Looked up from germline, CDR1 is SEHNR and CDR2 is FQNEAQ (reference sequence). As DNA, the CDR3 is TGTGCCACCTCAACGGGCTCACCCCTCCACTTT. Its translation is CATSTGSPLHF. Variable domain in full (rest from reference TRBV7-9 and TRBJ1-6): DTGVSQNPRHKITKRGQNVTFRCDPISEHNRLYWYRQTLGQGPEFLTYFQNEAQLEKSRLLSDRFSAERPKGSFSTLEIQRTEQGDSAMYLCATSTGSPLHFGNGTRLTVT.

V is TRBV2 and J is TRBJ1-2; D may be TRBD1 (5 bases). Germline assignment: CDR1 SNHLY and CDR2 FYNNEI. This CDR3 has 12 amino acids. Trimming shortened V by 8 bases and J by 4 bases, and 11 bases separated the two germline ends. This chain's CDR3 is CASGAGTYGYTF. CDR3 nucleotide sequence: TGTGCCAGCGGGGCCGGCACCTATGGCTACACCTTC.

The V and J genes are TRBV10-3 and TRBJ1-5, with D possibly being TRBD1 (6 bases). Germline CDR1 and CDR2: ENHRY and SYGVKD. The CDR3 consists of 17 residues. Trimming pared 3 bases from V and 0 bases from J, leaving 15 bases between. In DNA form, the CDR3 reads TGTGCCATCAGTGATGGGCAGGGGTCATATAGCAATCAGCCCCAGCATTTT. Amino acid sequence: CAISDGQGSYSNQPQHF.

This clonotype was observed a handful of times. The V call is TRBV12-3 or TRBV12-4, the J call TRBJ2-7; unclear D gene. The CDR3 extends over 13 amino acids. V lost 8 bases to trimming and J lost 0 bases, with 11 bases between them. CDR3 amino acids: CASRMDLSYEQYF. As DNA, the CDR3 is TGTGCCAGCCGAATGGACCTCTCCTACGAGCAGTACTTC.

This clonotype was counted only a few times. The chain couples TRBV12-3 or TRBV12-4 to TRBJ1-2, with unresolved D. V lost 0 bases, J lost 7 bases, and 6 bases lay in between. This CDR3 region has 12 residues. Here the CDR3 reads CASSLAQTGYTF. The DNA for the CDR3 is TGTGCCAGCAGTTTAGCGCAGACTGGCTACACCTTC.

The rearrangement uses TRBV7-3 and TRBJ1-6; D gene ambiguous. The germline V gene encodes CDR1 SGHTA and CDR2 FQGTGA. Trimming left V 2 bases short and J 7 bases short, with 9 bases between. This CDR3 is 14 amino acids long. CDR3 coding DNA: TGTGCCAGCAGCTTACTGGCAGCAAATTCACCCCTCCACTTT. Amino acids: CASSLLAANSPLHF.

The chain employs TRBV9 and TRBJ1-2; maybe TRBD1 (5 bases). Germline values: CDR1 SGDLS, CDR2 YYNGEE. Trimming cost V 3 bases and J 5 bases, with 20 bases left between them. This CDR3 contains 16 residues. The CDR3 sequence is CASSAHGQGEGYGYTF. Written as DNA, the CDR3 is TGTGCCAGCAGCGCACACGGACAAGGGGAGGGGTATGGCTACACCTTC.

This chain links TRBV6-5 with TRBJ1-2, with D possibly TRBD1 on 5 matching bases. The CDR3 runs to 14 residues. Per the germline V gene, CDR1 is MNHEY and CDR2 is SVGAGI. The V gene lost 2 bases and the J gene lost 6 bases, with 13 bases spanning the gap. CDR3 loop: CASSYGGTANGYTF. CDR3 DNA sequence: TGTGCCAGCAGTTACGGGGGTACAGCCAATGGCTACACCTTC.

This clonotype was counted only a few times. V and J are TRBV18 and TRBJ1-1; TRBD1 aligns across 7 bases. This CDR3 contains 13 residues. V shed 5 bases and J 5 bases; nucleotides not matched to a gene: 5. Germline CDR1 reads KGHSH; CDR2 reads LQKENI. CDR3 amino acids: CASSARGQTEAFF. The CDR3 DNA reads TGTGCCAGCTCAGCGAGGGGGCAAACTGAAGCTTTCTTT.

This chain links TRBV11-2 with TRBJ2-6; D is perhaps TRBD1 (5 bases). The length of the CDR3 is 17 residues. Germline-derived CDR1 and CDR2 are SGHAT and FQNNGV. Deletions cut 6 bases from V and 0 bases from J, with 15 bases between. CDR3 nucleotide sequence: TGTGCCAGCAGAGACTGGTCAGGGCGCTCTGGGGCCAACGTCCTGACTTTC. Protein sequence: CASRDWSGRSGANVLTF.

At least ten counts were recorded for this clonotype. The chain links TRBV3-1 to TRBJ1-5; D ambiguous. V was clipped by 1 base and J by 5 bases, with 6 bases between them. Germline V gene sequence: CDR1 LGHDT, CDR2 YNNKEL (reference sequence). The CDR3 has 13 amino acids. For the CDR3, the DNA is TGTGCCAGCAGCCAAGGTAGGGATCAGCCCCAGCATTTT. This translates into CASSQGRDQPQHF.

V and J are TRBV20-1 and TRBJ2-5; 8 positions match TRBD1. The CDR3 totals 14 residues. After removal of 5 bases from V and 2 bases from J, the junction contained 7 bases not matched to a gene. CDR1 and CDR2 (germline): DFQATT, SNEGSKA (reference sequence). The DNA for the CDR3 is TGCAGTGCTCCTCGACAGGGGAGACAAGAGACCCAGTACTTC. Its protein product is CSAPRQGRQETQYF.

For the CDR3, the DNA is TGTGCCAGCAGGTGGGGGCAACACGAGACCCAGTACTTC. This codes for CASRWGQHETQYF. The V and J genes are TRBV7-9 and TRBJ2-5; a weak D match, TRBD1 (6 bases). Germline V gives CDR1 SEHNR, CDR2 FQNEAQ (reference sequence). The germline V and J ends were trimmed by 6 bases and 5 bases, with 13 bases remaining between them. The CDR3 sequence is 13 residues long.

The V gene is TRBV29-1, the J gene TRBJ2-5; D is perhaps TRBD1 or TRBD2 (6 bases each). The ends were cut back, 4 bases at V and 4 bases at J, with 13 bases in the middle. CDR3 size: 13 residues. Germline CDR1 is SQVTM and CDR2 is ANQGSEA. CDR3 sequence reads: CSVVVRGAETQYF. The CDR3 nucleotides are TGCAGCGTTGTGGTGAGGGGGGCAGAGACCCAGTACTTC.

The chain recombines TRBV10-1 with TRBJ2-3; D call uncertain. This CDR3 is 18 amino acids long. Trimming pared 0 bases from V and 6 bases from J, leaving 22 bases between. Germline CDR1 is WNHNN and CDR2 is SYGVQD (reference sequence). The CDR3 nucleotides are TGCGCCAGCAGTGAGTCGATAGTCCAAGCCGGATCCGGGGATACGCAGTATTTT. This codes for CASSESIVQAGSGDTQYF.